This T cell receptor beta chain was sequenced for a study of cytomegalovirus exposure and HLA in healthy donors. PCR primers comprised 60 Vbeta and 13 Jbeta primers. Some clones are missing from TCRdb's copy, which holds only in-frame ones; the method was immunoSEQ multiplex PCR. The sample yields tens of thousands of clones, more than 70% seen once. General study points: Cytomegalovirus association was listed for approximately 160 TCR beta chains.

The CDR3 spans 14 residues. Looked up from germline, CDR1 is SGHDT and CDR2 is YYEEEE. V dropped 1 base and J dropped 3; count of bases not matched to a gene: 4. Concerning this clone itself: Its antigen is undetermined.

The rearrangement uses TRBV5-6 and TRBJ2-7, with 7 positions matching TRBD1. The receptor's source is a man in his forties in good health and CMV-seronegative. Sequencing was carried out using PBMCs. CDR3 region: CASSLNRGLYEQYF. DNA for the CDR3: TGTGCCAGCAGCTTGAACAGGGGCCTCTACGAGCAGTACTTC.